The entry that follows covers one T cell receptor beta chain sequence. What it binds is not known. Germline lookup yields CDR1 KGHSH and CDR2 LQKENI. V gave up 4 bases and J gave up 5 bases; unmatched junction bases: 5. The CDR3 is 16 residues long. The sample comes from a study of T cell responses to AZD1222 COVID-19 vaccine. Study-wide results and caveats: The peak T cell response came first, and repertoires were sampled only after it.

Profiling relied on immunoSEQ multiplex PCR, and the TCRdb table lists in-frame clones only, not all of them. Of roughly 140,000 clones in the sample, roughly 93% are singletons; the top ten hold 10% to 15%. The specimen was peripheral blood, collected after recovery from COVID-19. V gene TRBV18 combines with J gene TRBJ2-1; TRBD2 matches 13 bases. This receptor was obtained from an adult who had recovered from COVID-19. CDR3 loop: CASSQPGLAGNNEQFF. Here the CDR3 DNA reads TGTGCCAGCTCACAGCCGGGACTAGCGGGGAACAATGAGCAGTTCTTC.